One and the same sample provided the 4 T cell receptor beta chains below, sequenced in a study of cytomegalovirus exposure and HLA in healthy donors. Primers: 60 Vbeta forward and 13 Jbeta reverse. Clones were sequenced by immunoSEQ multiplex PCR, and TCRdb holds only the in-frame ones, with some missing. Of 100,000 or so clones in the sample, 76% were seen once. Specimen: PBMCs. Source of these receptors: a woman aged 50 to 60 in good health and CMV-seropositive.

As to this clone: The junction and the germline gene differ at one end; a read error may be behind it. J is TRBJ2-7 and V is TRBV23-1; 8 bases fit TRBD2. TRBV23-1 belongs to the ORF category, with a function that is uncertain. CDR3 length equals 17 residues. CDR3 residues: CASSHPRRLAKGYGQYF. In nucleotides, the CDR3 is TGCGCCAGCAGCCACCCTCGCCGACTAGCGAAAGGCTACGGGCAGTACTTC.

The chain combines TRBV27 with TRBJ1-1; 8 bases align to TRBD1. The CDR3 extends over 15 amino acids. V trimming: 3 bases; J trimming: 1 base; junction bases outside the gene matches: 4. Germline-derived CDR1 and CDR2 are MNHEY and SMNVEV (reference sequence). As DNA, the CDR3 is TGTGCCAGCAGTTTCGCAGGGGGCGCGAACACTGAAGCTTTCTTT. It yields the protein CASSFAGGANTEAFF.

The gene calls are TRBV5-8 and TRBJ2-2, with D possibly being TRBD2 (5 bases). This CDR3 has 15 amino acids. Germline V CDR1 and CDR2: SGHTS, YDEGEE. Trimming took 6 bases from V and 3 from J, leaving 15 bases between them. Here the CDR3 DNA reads TGTGCCAGCAACCGGATAACGGGGTACACCGGGGAGCTGTTTTTT. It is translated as CASNRITGYTGELFF. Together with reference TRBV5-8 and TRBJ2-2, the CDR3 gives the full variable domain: EAGVTQSPTHLIKTRGQQATLRCSPISGHTSVYWYQQALGLGLQFLLWYDEGEERNRGNFPPRFSGRQFPNYSSELNVNALELEDSALYLCASNRITGYTGELFFGEGSRLTVL.

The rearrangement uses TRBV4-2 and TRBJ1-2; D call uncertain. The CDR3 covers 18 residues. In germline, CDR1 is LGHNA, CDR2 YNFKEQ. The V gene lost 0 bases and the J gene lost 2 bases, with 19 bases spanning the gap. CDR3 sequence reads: CASSQEGSRRFVNYGYTF. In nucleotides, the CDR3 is TGTGCCAGCAGCCAAGAGGGCAGCCGCAGATTTGTAAACTATGGCTACACCTTC.